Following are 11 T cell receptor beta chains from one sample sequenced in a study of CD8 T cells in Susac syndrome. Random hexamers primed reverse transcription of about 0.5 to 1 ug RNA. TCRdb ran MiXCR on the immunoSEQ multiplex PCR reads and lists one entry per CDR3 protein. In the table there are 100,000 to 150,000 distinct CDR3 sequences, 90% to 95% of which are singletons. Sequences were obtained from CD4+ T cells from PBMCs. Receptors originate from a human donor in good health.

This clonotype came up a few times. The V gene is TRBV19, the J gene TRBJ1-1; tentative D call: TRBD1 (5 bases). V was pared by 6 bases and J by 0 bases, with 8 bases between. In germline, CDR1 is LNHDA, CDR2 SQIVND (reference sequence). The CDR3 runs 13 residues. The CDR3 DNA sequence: TGTGCCAGTAGCGGGACGGTGAACACTGAAGCTTTCTTT. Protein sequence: CASSGTVNTEAFF.

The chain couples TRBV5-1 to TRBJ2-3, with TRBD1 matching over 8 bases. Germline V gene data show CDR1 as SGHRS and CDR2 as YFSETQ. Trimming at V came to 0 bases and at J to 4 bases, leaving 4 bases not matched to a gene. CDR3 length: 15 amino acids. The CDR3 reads CASSLAGQGPDTQYF. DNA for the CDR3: TGCGCCAGCAGCTTGGCTGGACAGGGCCCAGATACGCAGTATTTT.

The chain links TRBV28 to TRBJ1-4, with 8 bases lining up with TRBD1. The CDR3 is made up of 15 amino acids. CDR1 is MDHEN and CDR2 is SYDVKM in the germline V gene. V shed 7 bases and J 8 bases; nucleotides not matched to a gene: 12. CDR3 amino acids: CASKTPGQGGEKLFF. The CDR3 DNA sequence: TGTGCCAGCAAAACCCCCGGACAGGGAGGGGAAAAACTGTTTTTT.

The CDR3 loop reads CASSPGRANEQFF. The CDR3 nucleotides read TGTGCCAGCTCACCCGGACGGGCGAATGAGCAGTTCTTC. The chain joins TRBV18 to TRBJ2-1; D gene ambiguous. The V and J ends lost 3 bases and 7 bases respectively, with 10 bases between them. Germline CDR1 and CDR2: KGHSH and LQKENI. The CDR3 has 13 residues.

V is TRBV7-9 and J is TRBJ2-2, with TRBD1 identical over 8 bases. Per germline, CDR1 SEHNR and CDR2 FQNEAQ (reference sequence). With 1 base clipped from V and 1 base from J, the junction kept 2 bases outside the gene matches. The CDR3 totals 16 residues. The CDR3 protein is CASSLVGTGNTGELFF. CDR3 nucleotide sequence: TGTGCCAGCAGCTTAGTGGGGACAGGGAACACCGGGGAGCTGTTTTTT.

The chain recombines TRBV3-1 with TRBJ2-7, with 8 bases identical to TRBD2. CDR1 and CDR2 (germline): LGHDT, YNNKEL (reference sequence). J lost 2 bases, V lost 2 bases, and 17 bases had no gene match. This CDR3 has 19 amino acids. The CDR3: CASSQRVSGNPTGTYEQYF. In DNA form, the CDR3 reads TGTGCCAGCAGCCAAAGGGTTAGCGGGAACCCAACGGGAACCTACGAGCAGTACTTC.

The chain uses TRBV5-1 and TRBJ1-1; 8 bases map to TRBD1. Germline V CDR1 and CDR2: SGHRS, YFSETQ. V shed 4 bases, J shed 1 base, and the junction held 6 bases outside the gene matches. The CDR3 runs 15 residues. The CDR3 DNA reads TGCGCCAGCAGCACTAGACAGGGGTCGAACACTGAAGCTTTCTTT. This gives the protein CASSTRQGSNTEAFF.

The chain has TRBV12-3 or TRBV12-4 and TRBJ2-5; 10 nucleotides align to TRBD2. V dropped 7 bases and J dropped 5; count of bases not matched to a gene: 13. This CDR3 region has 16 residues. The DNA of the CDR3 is TGTGCCAGCACGGGCAAGACTAGCGGGTTCGGGGAGACCCAGTACTTC. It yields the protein CASTGKTSGFGETQYF.

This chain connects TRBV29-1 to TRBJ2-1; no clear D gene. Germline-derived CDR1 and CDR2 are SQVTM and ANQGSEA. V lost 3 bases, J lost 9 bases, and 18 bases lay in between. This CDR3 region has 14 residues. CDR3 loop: CSVESLGSLSEQFF. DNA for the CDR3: TGCAGCGTTGAGTCTCTCGGAAGTCTAAGTGAGCAGTTCTTC.

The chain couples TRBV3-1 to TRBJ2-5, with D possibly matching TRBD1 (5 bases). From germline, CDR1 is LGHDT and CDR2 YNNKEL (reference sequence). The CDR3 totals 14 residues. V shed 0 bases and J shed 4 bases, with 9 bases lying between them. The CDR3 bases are TGTGCCAGCAGCCAAGACAGGGATCGAGAGACCCAGTACTTC. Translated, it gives CASSQDRDRETQYF.

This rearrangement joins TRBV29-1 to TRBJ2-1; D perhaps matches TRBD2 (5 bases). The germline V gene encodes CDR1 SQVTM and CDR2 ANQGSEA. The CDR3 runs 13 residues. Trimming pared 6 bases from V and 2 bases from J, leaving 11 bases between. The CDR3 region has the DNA TGCAGCGTGGAACGACTAACCTACAATGAGCAGTTCTTC. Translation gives CSVERLTYNEQFF.